What follows describes a single T cell receptor beta chain. What antigen it recognizes has not been identified. No base quality values were provided; no much bigger clone lies one nucleotide off. In the prospective study, participants were about 18 to 95 years old, resided in fewer than 25 geographic areas of the United States, and were enrolled through a virtual design. In the prospective study, cohorts were assigned on the basis of participant-reported clinical history obtained from a screening survey and a study questionnaire. In the prospective study, whole blood, serum and a nasopharyngeal or oropharyngeal swab were collected from each participant by mobile phlebotomists. Additional blood draws and questionnaires over an approximately 2-month period could optionally be provided by prospective study participants. Blood samples from the prospective study were shipped frozen or at room temperature prior to DNA extraction.

TCRbeta CDR3 regions were amplified from genomic DNA using the immunoSEQ Assay, a bias-controlled multiplex PCR. The authors' analysis ran thus. Nucleated cell counts per sample were estimated from amplification of reference gene primers within the assay. To quantify the absolute abundance of each unique TCRbeta CDR3 rearrangement, sequence reads were collapsed and filtered. For each sample, productive Simpson clonality was calculated as the square root of Simpson's diversity index over productive rearrangements. TCRdb stores this immuneACCESS table with in-frame sequences only. Part of the clones is absent; in the studies checked, under half of the shortfall reflects unresolved V genes, and no reason is known for the rest. V, J and clone size are taken as reported in that table, and D and trimming were inferred from the DNA itself. The sample includes 250,000 to 300,000 clones, with 70% to 90% observed a single time. Clones ranked in the top ten supply roughly 2% of the sample.

This sample is part of a study of blood T cell repertoires in COVID-19 (dated by TCRdb to 2020 to 2021). About the study as a whole: ImmuneRACE Cohort 3 recovered participants were defined by two consecutive negative NP/OP PCR tests, healthcare professional clearance, or symptom resolution. The material from the prospective study consisted of cDNA or gDNA derived from T cells, B-cell-depleted T cells, or PBMCs. Deeply sampled blood TCRbeta repertoires from subjects exposed to, actively infected with, or recovered from COVID-19 were included in the dataset. Sample metadata almost always included a de-identified subject ID, COVID-19 status, age in years and sex. Samples covering the acute and convalescent phases of COVID-19 were provided by collaborators in the United States, Italy and Spain. Samples came from the ongoing ImmuneRACE study (first 160 participants) plus 1,254 subjects from 6 global collaborators. The repertoires were released in a freely available public database intended as a resource for research on the immune response to SARS-CoV-2. Where HLA class I and class II types were available, the types were taken from metadata supplied by the sample provider, not from assay-based typing. Here is what the overall study found, with its caveats: How much clinical and demographic metadata was included differed by source and by participant, and the metadata was provided uncurated.

Trimming removed 5 bases from V and 0 bases from J; the gene matches leave 11 bases unexplained. From the germline V gene (reference sequence), CDR1 is SEHNR and CDR2 is FQNEAQ. Counted from cysteine to phenylalanine, this CDR3 has 18 amino acids. The kept DNA is CDR3 alone, 54 bases in frame from the first base. The sequence was collected from a woman in her sixties in a cohort exposed to, infected with or recovered from COVID-19 (not recorded which). The chain uses TRBV7-9 and TRBJ1-5, with 9 bases in between that match TRBD1. The sample comprised PBMCs or T cells enriched from blood (not recorded which). The CDR3 has the sequence CASSPLPTGGGSNQPQHF. The DNA is TGTGCCAGCAGCCCATTACCGACAGGGGGTGGTAGCAATCAGCCCCAGCATTTT.